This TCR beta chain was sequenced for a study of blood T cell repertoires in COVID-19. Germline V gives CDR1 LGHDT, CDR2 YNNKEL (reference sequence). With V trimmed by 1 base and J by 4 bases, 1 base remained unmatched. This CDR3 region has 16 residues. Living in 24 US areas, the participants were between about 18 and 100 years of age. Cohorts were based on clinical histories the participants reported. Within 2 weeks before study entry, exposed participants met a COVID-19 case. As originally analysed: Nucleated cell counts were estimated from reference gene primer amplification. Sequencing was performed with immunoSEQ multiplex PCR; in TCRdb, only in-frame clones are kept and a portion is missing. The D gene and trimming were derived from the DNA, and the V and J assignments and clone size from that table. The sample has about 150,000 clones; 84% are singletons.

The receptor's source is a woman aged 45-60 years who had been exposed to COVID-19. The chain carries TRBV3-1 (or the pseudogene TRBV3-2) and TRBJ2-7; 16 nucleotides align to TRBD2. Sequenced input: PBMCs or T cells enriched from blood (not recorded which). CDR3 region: CASSQGGLAGGYEQYF. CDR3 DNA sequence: TGTGCCAGCAGCCAAGGGGGACTAGCGGGAGGGTACGAGCAGTACTTC.